This T cell receptor beta chain was sequenced for a study of T cells in Graves' hyperthyroidism and ophthalmopathy. Patients aged 18 to 65 had newly diagnosed hyperthyroidism that had lasted under 2 months. RNA transcripts served as the template for amplifying TCR beta CDR3 regions. First-round RT-PCR targeting the TCR CDR3 was performed with the HTBI primer set. Each CDR3 protein is one row after TCRdb ran MiXCR on the multiplex PCR reads. The sample carries some 250,000 distinct CDR3 sequences, just over 14% recorded once. In its sample, this clonotype was seen many times. Germline loops: CDR1 SGHVS, CDR2 FQNEAQ. The V and J ends lost 1 base and 7 bases respectively, with 11 bases between them. The CDR3 contains 14 residues.

V usage is TRBV7-8 and J usage is TRBJ2-1; D uncertain. What was sequenced was blood. The TCR originated in a woman in her 40s with Graves' hyperthyroidism that later progressed to Graves' ophthalmopathy. CDR3 residues: CASSLVTVGNEQFF. The CDR3, as DNA: TGTGCCAGCAGCTTAGTCACGGTCGGGAATGAGCAGTTCTTC.